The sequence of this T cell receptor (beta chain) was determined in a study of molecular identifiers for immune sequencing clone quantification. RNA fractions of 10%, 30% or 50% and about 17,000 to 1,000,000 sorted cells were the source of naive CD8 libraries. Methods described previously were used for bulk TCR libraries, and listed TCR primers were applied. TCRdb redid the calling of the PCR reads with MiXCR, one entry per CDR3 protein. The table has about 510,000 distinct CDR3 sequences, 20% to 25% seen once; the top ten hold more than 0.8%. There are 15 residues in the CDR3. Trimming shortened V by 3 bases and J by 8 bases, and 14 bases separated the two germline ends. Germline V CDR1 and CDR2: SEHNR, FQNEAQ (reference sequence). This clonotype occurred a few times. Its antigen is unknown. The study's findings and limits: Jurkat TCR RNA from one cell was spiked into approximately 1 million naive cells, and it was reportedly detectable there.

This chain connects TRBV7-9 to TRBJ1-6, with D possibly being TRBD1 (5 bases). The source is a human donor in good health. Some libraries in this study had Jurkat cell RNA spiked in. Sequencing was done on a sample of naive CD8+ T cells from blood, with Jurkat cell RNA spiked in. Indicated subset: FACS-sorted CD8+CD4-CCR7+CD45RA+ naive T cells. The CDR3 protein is CASSFGIGVDSPLHF. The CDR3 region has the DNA TGTGCCAGCAGCTTTGGAATAGGGGTTGATTCACCCCTCCACTTT.